This entry concerns a single T cell receptor beta chain. V shed 10 bases and J shed 2 bases, with 8 bases lying between them. The length of the CDR3 is 12 residues. These data belong to a study of control samples from healthy donors and cancer patients. Repertoires were generated with immunoSEQ multiplex PCR, while TCRdb's copy carries only in-frame clones and drops some. The sample carries tens of thousands of clones, around 93% recorded once. The chain joins TRBV12-3 or TRBV12-4 to TRBJ2-2; D remains ambiguous. What was sequenced was PBMCs. This clonotype was sampled from a woman aged 40 to 50 with head and neck cancer. CDR3 region: CATRANTGELFF. The CDR3 nucleotides read TGTGCCACCCGCGCCAACACCGGGGAGCTGTTTTTT.